This TCR beta chain emerged from a study of identical twins. Points from the study as a whole: Reduced insertions were recorded for abundant cord blood beta clonotypes, with no such pattern in memory repertoires.

The CDR3 is made up of 16 amino acids. V shed 6 bases and J shed 0 bases, with 12 bases lying between them. This clonotype was counted a few times. Its matching antigen is unknown. Carrying unique molecular identifiers, the cDNA also gained a universal primer site through template switching. From the 5' RACE reads, TCRdb called clonotypes with MiXCR, one entry per CDR3 protein. The sample lists some 660,000 distinct CDR3 sequences, about 9.4% seen once, with 0.98% in the top ten. These data were likewise used in another study, on yellow fever vaccine responses in identical twins. This second study says: After vaccination, twins' T cell response reportedly seemed partly convergent, partly personalized.

The sequence was collected from a woman aged 18-29 years in good health. The chain combines TRBV12-3 or TRBV12-4 with TRBJ2-6, with D maybe TRBD1 (5 bases). Specimen: PBMCs. The chain's CDR3 is CASRPDSASGANVLTF. As DNA, the CDR3 is TGTGCCAGCAGACCAGACAGCGCCTCTGGGGCCAACGTCCTGACTTTC.